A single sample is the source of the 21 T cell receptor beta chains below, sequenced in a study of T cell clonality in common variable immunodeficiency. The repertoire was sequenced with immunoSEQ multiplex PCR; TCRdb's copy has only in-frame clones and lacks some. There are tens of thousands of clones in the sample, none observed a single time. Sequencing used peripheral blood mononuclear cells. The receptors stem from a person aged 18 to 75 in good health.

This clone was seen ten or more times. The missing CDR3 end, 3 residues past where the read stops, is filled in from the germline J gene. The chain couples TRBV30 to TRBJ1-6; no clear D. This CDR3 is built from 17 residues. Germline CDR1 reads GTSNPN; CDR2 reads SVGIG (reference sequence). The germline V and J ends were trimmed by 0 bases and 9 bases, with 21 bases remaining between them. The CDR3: CAWSVRSVDYLLSPLHF. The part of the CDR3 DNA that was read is TGTGCCTGGAGTGTACGGAGCGTCGACTACCTCCTTTCACCC.

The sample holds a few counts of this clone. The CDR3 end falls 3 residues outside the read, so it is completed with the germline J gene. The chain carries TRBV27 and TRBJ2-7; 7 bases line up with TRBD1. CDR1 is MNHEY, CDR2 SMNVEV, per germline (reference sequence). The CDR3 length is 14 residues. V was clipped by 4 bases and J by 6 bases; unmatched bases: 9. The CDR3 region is CASSSGQLSREQYF. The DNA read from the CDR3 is TGTGCCAGCAGTTCGGGACAGCTCTCTCGCGAG.

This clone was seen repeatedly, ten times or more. CDR3 bases read: TGTGCCAGCAGTCCCCGCCTTACTAGCGGAACTAGCACAGATACG. Translation gives CASSPRLTSGTSTDT. The whole CDR3 protein reads CASSPRLTSGTSTDTQYF. The chain joins TRBV14 to TRBJ2-3; TRBD2 matches 8 bases. The read stops 3 residues short of the end of the CDR3; the missing end is completed from the germline J gene. The V gene's germline CDR1 is SGHDN and CDR2 FVKESK. V lost 6 bases to trimming and J lost 0 bases; unmatched junction nucleotides: 14. The CDR3 sequence is 18 residues long.

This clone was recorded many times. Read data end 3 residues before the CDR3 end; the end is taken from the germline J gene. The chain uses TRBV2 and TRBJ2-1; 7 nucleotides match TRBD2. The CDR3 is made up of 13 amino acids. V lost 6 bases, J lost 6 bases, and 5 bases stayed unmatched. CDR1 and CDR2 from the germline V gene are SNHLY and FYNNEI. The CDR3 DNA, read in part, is TGTGCCAGCAGGGAGACTAGCCGCAATGAG. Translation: CASRETSRNE. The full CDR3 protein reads CASRETSRNEQFF.

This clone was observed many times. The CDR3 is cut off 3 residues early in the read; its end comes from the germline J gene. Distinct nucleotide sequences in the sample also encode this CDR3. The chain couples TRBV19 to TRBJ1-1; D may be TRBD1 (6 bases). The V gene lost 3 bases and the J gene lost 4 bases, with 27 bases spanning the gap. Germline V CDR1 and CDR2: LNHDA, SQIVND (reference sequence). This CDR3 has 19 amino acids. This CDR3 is CASSIDLGRLMVGGTEAFF. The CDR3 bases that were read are TGTGCCAGTAGTATCGACCTGGGACGTCTAATGGTAGGGGGCACTGAA.

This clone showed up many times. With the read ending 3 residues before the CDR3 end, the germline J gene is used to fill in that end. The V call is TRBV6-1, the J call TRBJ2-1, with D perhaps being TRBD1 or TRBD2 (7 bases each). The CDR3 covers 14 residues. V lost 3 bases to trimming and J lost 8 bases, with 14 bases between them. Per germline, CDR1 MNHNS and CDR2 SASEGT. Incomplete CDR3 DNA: TGTGCCAGCAGTGATAGACAGGGAGGGCATGAG. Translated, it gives CASSDRQGGHE. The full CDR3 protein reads CASSDRQGGHEQFF.

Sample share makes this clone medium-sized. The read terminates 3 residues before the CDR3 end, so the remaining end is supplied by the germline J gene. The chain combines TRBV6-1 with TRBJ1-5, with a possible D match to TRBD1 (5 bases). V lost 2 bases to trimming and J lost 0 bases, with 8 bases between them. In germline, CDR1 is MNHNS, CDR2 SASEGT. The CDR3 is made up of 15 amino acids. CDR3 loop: CASSEPGISNQPQHF. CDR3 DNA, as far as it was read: TGTGCCAGCAGTGAACCAGGGATTAGCAATCAGCCC.

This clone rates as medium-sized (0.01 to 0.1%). Partial CDR3 DNA: TGTGCCAGCAGCTTTGACACGAACACCGGGGAG. Its protein product is CASSFDTNTGE. The whole CDR3 protein is CASSFDTNTGELFF. This chain links TRBV6-2 or TRBV6-3 with TRBJ2-2; D call uncertain. The read falls 3 residues short of the CDR3 end, and the missing part is taken from the germline J gene. The CDR3 extends over 14 amino acids. The V and J ends lost 6 bases and 0 bases respectively, with 8 bases between them. Germline V CDR1 and CDR2: MNHEY, SVGEGT.

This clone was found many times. The CDR3 spells CSLQGLPSTEAFF. CDR3 DNA, as far as it was read: TGCAGCCTCCAGGGGCTCCCCTCCACTGAA. The chain carries TRBV29-1 and TRBJ1-1, with D perhaps matching TRBD1 (6 bases). The sequence runs out 3 residues before the end of the CDR3; the remainder is reconstructed from the germline J gene. V was pared by 8 bases and J by 4 bases, with 17 bases between. Per the germline V gene, CDR1 is SQVTM and CDR2 is ANQGSEA. The length of the CDR3 is 13 residues.

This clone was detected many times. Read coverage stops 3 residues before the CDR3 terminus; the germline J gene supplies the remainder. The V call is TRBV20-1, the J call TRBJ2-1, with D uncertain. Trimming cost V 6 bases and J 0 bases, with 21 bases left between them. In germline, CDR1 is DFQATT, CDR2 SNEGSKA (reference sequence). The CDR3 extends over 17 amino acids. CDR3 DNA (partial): TGCAGTGCAAAAGGTCCTCCATCCCCAAGCTCCTACAATGAG. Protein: CSAKGPPSPSSYNE. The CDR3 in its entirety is CSAKGPPSPSSYNEQFF.

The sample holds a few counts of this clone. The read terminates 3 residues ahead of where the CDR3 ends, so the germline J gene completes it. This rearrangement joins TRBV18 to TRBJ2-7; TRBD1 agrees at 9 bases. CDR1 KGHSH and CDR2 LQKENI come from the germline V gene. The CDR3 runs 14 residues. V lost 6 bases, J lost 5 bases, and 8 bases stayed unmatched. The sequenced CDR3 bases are TGTGCCAGCTCTCCTCGGGACAGGGCTCACGAG. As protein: CASSPRDRAHE. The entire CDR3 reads CASSPRDRAHEQYF.

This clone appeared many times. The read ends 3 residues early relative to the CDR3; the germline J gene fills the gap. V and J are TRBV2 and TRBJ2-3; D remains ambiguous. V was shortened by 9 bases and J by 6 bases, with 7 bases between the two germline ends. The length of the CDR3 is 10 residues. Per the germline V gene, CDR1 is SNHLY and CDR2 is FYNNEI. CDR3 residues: CASEADTQYF. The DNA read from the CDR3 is TGTGCCAGTGAAGCGGATACG.

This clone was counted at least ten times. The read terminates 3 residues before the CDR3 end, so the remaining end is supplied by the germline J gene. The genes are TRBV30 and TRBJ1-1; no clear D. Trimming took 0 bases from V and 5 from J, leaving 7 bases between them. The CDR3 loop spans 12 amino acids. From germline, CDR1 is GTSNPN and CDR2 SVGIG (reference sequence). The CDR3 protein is CAWSVQQTEAFF. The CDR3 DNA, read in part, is TGTGCCTGGAGTGTACAACAGACTGAA.

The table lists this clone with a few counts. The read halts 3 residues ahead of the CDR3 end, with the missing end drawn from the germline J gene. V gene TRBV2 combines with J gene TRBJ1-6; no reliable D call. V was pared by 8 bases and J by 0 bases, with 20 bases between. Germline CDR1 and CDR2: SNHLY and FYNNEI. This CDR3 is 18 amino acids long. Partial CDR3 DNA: TGTGCCAGCCTAGGATCTAGGTCGCTAAGCTCCTATAATTCACCC. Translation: CASLGSRSLSSYNSP. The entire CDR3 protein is CASLGSRSLSSYNSPLHF.

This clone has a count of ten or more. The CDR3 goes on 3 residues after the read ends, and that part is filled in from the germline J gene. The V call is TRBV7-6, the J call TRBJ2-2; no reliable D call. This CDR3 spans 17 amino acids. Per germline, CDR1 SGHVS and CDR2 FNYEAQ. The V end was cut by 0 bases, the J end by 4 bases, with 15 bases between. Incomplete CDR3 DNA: TGTGCCAGCAGCTTAGCGCAGTCCCCGCGGTCCACCGGGGAG. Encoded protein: CASSLAQSPRSTGE. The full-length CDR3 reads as CASSLAQSPRSTGELFF.

The DNA read from the CDR3 is TGCGCCAGCAGCTTAGGGTCAGGGGAGGGTGAAGAGACG. Its translation is CASSLGSGEGEET. The complete CDR3 sequence is CASSLGSGEGEETQYF. The chain links TRBV5-1 to TRBJ2-3; D possibly corresponds to TRBD2 (7 bases). The CDR3 end lies 3 residues beyond the end of the read and is filled in from the germline J gene. There are 16 residues in the CDR3. Looked up from germline, CDR1 is SGHRS and CDR2 is YFSETQ.

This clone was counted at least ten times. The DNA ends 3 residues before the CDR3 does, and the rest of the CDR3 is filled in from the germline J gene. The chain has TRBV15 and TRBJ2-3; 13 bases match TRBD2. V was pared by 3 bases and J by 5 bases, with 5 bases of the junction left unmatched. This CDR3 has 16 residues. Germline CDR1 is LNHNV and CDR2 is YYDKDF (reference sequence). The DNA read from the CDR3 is TGTGCCACCAGCAGGCGACTAGCGGGGGGTATAGATACG. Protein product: CATSRRLAGGIDT. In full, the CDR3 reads CATSRRLAGGIDTQYF.

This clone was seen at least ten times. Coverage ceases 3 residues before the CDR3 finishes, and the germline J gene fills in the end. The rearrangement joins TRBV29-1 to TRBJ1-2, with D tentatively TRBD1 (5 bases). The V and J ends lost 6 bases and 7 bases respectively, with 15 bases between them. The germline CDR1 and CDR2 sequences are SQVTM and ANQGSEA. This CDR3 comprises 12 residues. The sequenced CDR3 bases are TGCAGCGTCGACAGAGGAATCTCTGGC. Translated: CSVDRGISG. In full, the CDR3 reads CSVDRGISGYTF.

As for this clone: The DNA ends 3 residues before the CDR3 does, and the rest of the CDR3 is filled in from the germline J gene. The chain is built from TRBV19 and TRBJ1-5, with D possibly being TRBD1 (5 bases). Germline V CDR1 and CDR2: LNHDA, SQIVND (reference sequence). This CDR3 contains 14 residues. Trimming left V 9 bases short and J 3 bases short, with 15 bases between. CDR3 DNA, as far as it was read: TGTGCCAGGCGGCGAAGGGGCTACAATCAGCCC. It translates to CARRRRGYNQP. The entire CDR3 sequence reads CARRRRGYNQPQHF.

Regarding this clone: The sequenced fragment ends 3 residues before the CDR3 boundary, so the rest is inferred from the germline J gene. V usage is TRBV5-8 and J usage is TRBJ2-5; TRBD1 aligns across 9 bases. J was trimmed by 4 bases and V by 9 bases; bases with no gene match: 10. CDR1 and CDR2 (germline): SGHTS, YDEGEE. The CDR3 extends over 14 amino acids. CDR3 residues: CATQDRGLGETQYF. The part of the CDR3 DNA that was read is TGTGCCACCCAGGACAGGGGTTTAGGAGAGACC.

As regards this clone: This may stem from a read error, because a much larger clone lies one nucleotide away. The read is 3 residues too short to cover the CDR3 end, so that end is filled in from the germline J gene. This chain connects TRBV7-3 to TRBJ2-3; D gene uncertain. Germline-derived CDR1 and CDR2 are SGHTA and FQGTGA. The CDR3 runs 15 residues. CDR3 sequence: CASSLNTGLGQPQYF. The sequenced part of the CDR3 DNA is TGTGCCAGCAGCTTAAATACTGGGCTCGGTCAGCCG.